Shown below are 10 T cell receptor beta chains from a single sample sequenced in a study of T cells in Graves' hyperthyroidism and ophthalmopathy. TCR beta CDR3 region amplification was performed from RNA transcripts. Researchers ran a first-round RT-PCR on the TCR CDR3 using the HTBI primer set. TCRdb fed the multiplex PCR reads into MiXCR, producing one record per CDR3 protein. The sample carries fewer than 200,000 distinct CDR3 sequences, over 15% recorded once. Specimen: blood. All receptors derive from a woman between 45 and 60 years old with Graves' hyperthyroidism.

This clonotype was counted at least ten times. V usage is TRBV6-2 or TRBV6-3 and J usage is TRBJ1-1; 7 bases align to TRBD1. The CDR3 is 14 amino acids. Unmatched junction bases numbered 4, after V lost 1 base and J lost 5 bases. The germline V gene has CDR1 MNHEY and CDR2 SVGEGT. The CDR3 region is CASSYLGQITEAFF. The CDR3 DNA reads as TGTGCCAGCAGTTACTTGGGACAGATAACTGAAGCTTTCTTT.

This clonotype showed up many times. V is TRBV19 and J is TRBJ2-2; no clear D. Deletions cut 0 bases from V and 2 bases from J, with 13 bases between. The germline V gene encodes CDR1 LNHDA and CDR2 SQIVND (reference sequence). This CDR3 is built from 17 residues. The CDR3 region has the DNA TGTGCCAGTAGTATAGACGAAGAAGGCGGAAACACCGGGGAGCTGTTTTTT. Its translation: CASSIDEEGGNTGELFF.

This clonotype showed up just a few times. This chain uses TRBV19 with TRBJ1-1, with unresolved D. Trimming removed 5 bases from V and 5 bases from J, with 15 bases in between. Germline CDR1 LNHDA, CDR2 SQIVND (reference sequence). The CDR3 has 14 residues. CDR3 nucleotide sequence: TGTGCCAGTAGTCTTTTAGGAGTTAAGACTGAAGCTTTCTTT. Translated: CASSLLGVKTEAFF.

The chain recombines TRBV28 with TRBJ1-6; 9 bases line up with TRBD1. J was trimmed by 8 bases and V by 10 bases; bases with no gene match: 9. The CDR3 consists of 14 residues. CDR1 and CDR2 from the germline V gene are MDHEN and SYDVKM. The CDR3: CATEDRDRDSPLHF. DNA of the CDR3: TGTGCCACCGAGGACCGGGACAGGGATTCACCCCTCCACTTT.

This clonotype was seen at least ten times. The chain combines TRBV6-1 with TRBJ2-5, with D possibly TRBD2 on 6 matching bases. CDR1 MNHNS and CDR2 SASEGT come from the germline V gene. V dropped 4 bases and J dropped 4 bases, with 13 bases sitting between them. The CDR3 consists of 14 residues. As DNA, the CDR3 is TGTGCCAGCAGTGGACCGGGACTCCCAGAGACCCAGTACTTC. Protein product: CASSGPGLPETQYF.

The chain uses TRBV12-3 or TRBV12-4 and TRBJ2-3; D gene uncertain. Trimming took 8 bases from V and 4 from J, leaving 10 bases between them. The CDR3 length is 12 residues. CDR3 DNA sequence: TGTGCCAGCGGGGAAAGCCCAGATACGCAGTATTTT. Translated: CASGESPDTQYF.

The chain is built from TRBV20-1 and TRBJ2-1; no clear D. The V gene's germline CDR1 is DFQATT and CDR2 SNEGSKA (reference sequence). The CDR3 extends over 13 amino acids. V lost 1 base to trimming and J lost 8 bases, with 12 bases between them. CDR3 amino acids: CSARVSGWYEQFF. The CDR3 bases are TGCAGTGCTAGAGTCTCCGGCTGGTATGAGCAGTTCTTC.

This clonotype has more than one count but fewer than ten. The rearrangement links TRBV19 to TRBJ1-2, with TRBD1 matching over 8 bases. Germline-derived CDR1 and CDR2 are LNHDA and SQIVND (reference sequence). The CDR3 totals 16 residues. After removal of 3 bases from V and 5 bases from J, the junction contained 11 bases not matched to a gene. As DNA, the CDR3 is TGTGCCAGTAGTATTTCCCAGGGGGCAGGATCATATGGCTACACCTTC. Residues: CASSISQGAGSYGYTF.

This clonotype was detected many times. The chain links TRBV6-1 to TRBJ1-2; 10 bases match TRBD1. Germline CDR1 is MNHNS and CDR2 is SASEGT. There are 17 residues in the CDR3. The junction had 7 bases not matched to a gene; V was cut back by 1 base and J by 2 bases. The DNA of the CDR3 is TGTGCCAGCAGTGAAGAGGGGTGGGACAGGGGAAACTATGGCTACACCTTC. This encodes CASSEEGWDRGNYGYTF.

This clonotype has only a few counts. This chain uses TRBV6-2 or TRBV6-3 with TRBJ1-2, with D possibly being TRBD1 (5 bases). Per the germline V gene, CDR1 is MNHEY and CDR2 is SVGEGT. This CDR3 region has 17 residues. V gave up 6 bases and J gave up 5 bases, with 25 bases separating them. CDR3: CASSLLRVSSGRYGYTF. CDR3 in DNA: TGTGCCAGCAGCCTCCTCAGGGTGTCATCTGGTCGGTATGGCTACACCTTC.